One and the same sample provided the 23 T cell receptor beta chains below, sequenced in a study of naive and memory T cell subsets. Study-level findings and limits: Naive repertoires, especially CD8, held a few larger clonotypes, possibly memory cells re-expressing CD45RA.

Their target antigens are unknown. An equimolar mix of two oligonucleotides served as the beta constant-region primer for TRBC1 and TRBC2. Ligated cDNA was amplified by four rounds of PCR with nested alpha and beta constant-region primers and SP2. A single record per CDR3 protein comes from TCRdb applying MiXCR to the UMI-ligation and nested PCR reads. The table includes roughly 150,000 distinct CDR3 sequences, around 21% detected once. The sequenced sample was naive CD8+ T cells from blood. The receptor set was obtained from a human donor in good health.

Ten or more counts support this clonotype. The CDR3 DNA reads as TGTGCCAGCTCACCAAAGGGAATCAACTATGGCTACACCTTC. This codes for CASSPKGINYGYTF. The chain links TRBV18 to TRBJ1-2; D remains unclear. The V end lost 2 bases, the J end lost 2 bases, and 9 bases lay between the germline ends. The length of the CDR3 is 14 residues. Germline V gene data show CDR1 as KGHSH and CDR2 as LQKENI.

The chain couples TRBV29-1 to TRBJ2-7, with no clear D. Looked up from germline, CDR1 is SQVTM and CDR2 is ANQGSEA. The V end lost 4 bases, the J end lost 6 bases, and 16 bases lay between the germline ends. CDR3 length: 13 residues. The CDR3: CSVVTGRRPEQYF. The CDR3 DNA sequence: TGCAGCGTTGTTACGGGTCGTCGCCCCGAGCAGTACTTC.

This clonotype showed up just a few times. The rearrangement joins TRBV28 to TRBJ2-1; 8 nucleotides align to TRBD2. The CDR3 covers 13 residues. The germline V gene encodes CDR1 MDHEN and CDR2 SYDVKM. J was trimmed by 6 bases and V by 10 bases; bases with no gene match: 8. The CDR3 DNA reads as TGTGCCATTCCCAGCGGGAGAGGCAATGAGCAGTTCTTC. Translating it yields CAIPSGRGNEQFF.

The chain couples TRBV20-1 to TRBJ2-1; no definite D call. With 3 bases removed from V and 5 bases from J, the gap between germline ends came to 14 bases. The CDR3 totals 14 residues. CDR1 and CDR2 from the germline V gene are DFQATT and SNEGSKA (reference sequence). This chain's CDR3 is CSARSTNRDNEQFF. In DNA, the CDR3 is TGCAGTGCTAGGAGTACAAACCGTGACAATGAGCAGTTCTTC.

The chain employs TRBV28 and TRBJ1-1; 7 bases agree with TRBD1. Germline V gene data show CDR1 as MDHEN and CDR2 as SYDVKM. The CDR3 runs to 15 residues. Losses at the gene ends were 5 bases for V and 0 bases for J; bases not matched to a gene: 6. CDR3 DNA: TGTGCCAGCAGTCCCTTGACAGGGTTGAACACTGAAGCTTTCTTT. This gives the protein CASSPLTGLNTEAFF.

This clonotype has more than one count but fewer than ten. The rearrangement uses TRBV28 and TRBJ1-1; D may be TRBD1 (5 bases). The CDR3 loop spans 14 amino acids. V shed 3 bases and J shed 9 bases, with 17 bases lying between them. The germline CDR1 and CDR2 sequences are MDHEN and SYDVKM. The CDR3: CASSFGQAGLKAFF. In nucleotides, the CDR3 is TGTGCCAGCAGTTTCGGGCAGGCGGGACTCAAAGCTTTCTTT. Combining the CDR3 with reference TRBV28 and TRBJ1-1 gives the whole variable domain DVKVTQSSRYLVKRTGEKVFLECVQDMDHENMFWYRQDPGLGLRLIYFSYDVKMKEKGDIPEGYSVSREKKERFSLILESASTNQTSMYLCASSFGQAGLKAFFGQGTRLTVV.

The chain recombines TRBV28 with TRBJ2-7; D call uncertain. The V gene lost 3 bases and the J gene lost 0 bases, with 12 bases spanning the gap. CDR3 size: 15 residues. Germline CDR1 is MDHEN and CDR2 is SYDVKM. This chain's CDR3 is CASSFGIMSSYEQYF. The CDR3 DNA sequence: TGTGCCAGCAGTTTCGGAATAATGAGCTCCTACGAGCAGTACTTC.

This rearrangement joins TRBV6-2 or TRBV6-3 to TRBJ1-1; 9 bases agree with TRBD1. The CDR3 consists of 12 residues. Germline trimming cut 7 bases from V and 7 bases from J; bases unmatched to any gene: 4. Germline lookup yields CDR1 MNHEY and CDR2 SVGEGT. The CDR3 spells CASNRGRGEAFF. CDR3 DNA sequence: TGTGCCAGCAACAGGGGGCGAGGTGAAGCTTTCTTT.

V gene TRBV12-3 or TRBV12-4 combines with J gene TRBJ2-2, with 11 bases matching TRBD2. The V and J ends lost 6 bases and 4 bases, in that order; junction bases with no gene match: 7. The CDR3 has 16 residues. In nucleotides, the CDR3 is TGTGCCAGCAGCCACCCCCTAGCGGGAGGCACCGGGGAGCTGTTTTTT. This gives the protein CASSHPLAGGTGELFF.

The chain has TRBV6-5 and TRBJ2-3, with D unclear. The CDR3 consists of 13 residues. V shed 4 bases and J shed 1 base, with 6 bases lying between them. Germline V gene sequence: CDR1 MNHEY, CDR2 SVGAGI. This chain's CDR3 is CASSSAGTDTQYF. The CDR3, as DNA: TGTGCCAGCAGTTCGGCAGGCACAGATACGCAGTATTTT.

This chain links TRBV6-5 with TRBJ2-7; 9 bases are a match to TRBD2. CDR3 length: 13 amino acids. CDR1 is MNHEY, CDR2 SVGAGI, per germline. J gave up 3 bases and V 5 bases, and 2 bases lay outside the gene matches. CDR3 coding DNA: TGTGCCAGCAGTATAGCGGGAGACTACGAGCAGTACTTC. It encodes CASSIAGDYEQYF.

V is TRBV9 and J is TRBJ1-6, with TRBD1 matching over 7 bases. The CDR3 has 16 residues. Germline V gene data show CDR1 as SGDLS and CDR2 as YYNGEE. V lost 4 bases and J lost 9; bases outside the gene matches: 13. The CDR3 DNA follows: TGTGCCAGCAGCCCCCGGGACAGATTATACGGTTCACCCCTCCACTTT. Translating it yields CASSPRDRLYGSPLHF.

Comments on this clonotype: At one end the junction does not follow the germline gene, possibly because of a read error. V is TRBV6-1 and J is TRBJ2-1, with 7 bases lining up with TRBD2. CDR1 and CDR2 (germline): MNHNS, SASEGT. The CDR3 runs 11 residues. The CDR3: CASSVGSGKWF. The DNA of the CDR3 is TGTGCCAGCAGTGTAGGAAGCGGGAAATGGTTC.

The chain has TRBV27 and TRBJ1-2, with 9 positions matching TRBD1. V gave up 4 bases and J gave up 8 bases; unmatched junction bases: 5. CDR3 size: 13 residues. CDR1 MNHEY and CDR2 SMNVEV come from the germline V gene (reference sequence). CDR3 sequence (DNA): TGTGCCAGCAGTTCCGGACAGGGGTACGGCTACACCTTC. Its translation is CASSSGQGYGYTF.

The chain has TRBV28 and TRBJ1-4, with 8 bases identical to TRBD1. Germline trimming cut 3 bases from V and 7 bases from J; bases unmatched to any gene: 13. This CDR3 contains 17 residues. Germline loops: CDR1 MDHEN, CDR2 SYDVKM. The CDR3 coding sequence is TGTGCCAGCAGTTTGACACATTACAGGGGGTTGGTTGAAAAACTGTTTTTT. Protein product: CASSLTHYRGLVEKLFF.

The chain combines TRBV11-2 with TRBJ1-2; 10 bases align to TRBD1. Germline-derived CDR1 and CDR2 are SGHAT and FQNNGV. V shed 3 bases, J shed 6 bases, and the junction held 7 bases outside the gene matches. CDR3 length: 15 amino acids. The CDR3 nucleotides read TGTGCCAGCAGCTTCACTGGACAGGGGGTCCATGGCTACACCTTC. It codes for CASSFTGQGVHGYTF. Combining the CDR3 with reference TRBV11-2 and TRBJ1-2 gives the whole variable domain EAGVAQSPRYKIIEKRQSVAFWCNPISGHATLYWYQQILGQGPKLLIQFQNNGVVDDSQLPKDRFSAERLKGVDSTLKIQPAKLEDSAVYLCASSFTGQGVHGYTFGSGTRLTVV.

This clonotype showed up just a few times. This chain joins TRBV12-3 or TRBV12-4 and TRBJ2-1; D perhaps matches TRBD1 (5 bases). The CDR3 totals 15 residues. Between the trimmed V and J ends, which lost 3 bases and 10 bases, there was a span of 19 bases. For the CDR3, the DNA is TGTGCCAGCAGTTTCCACGCCCTTGGGGCAGGGGAGCAGTTCTTC. Its protein product is CASSFHALGAGEQFF.

A note on this clonotype: It may be a read error: a sequence one base away is much more abundant. The chain employs TRBV7-8 and TRBJ2-5; maybe TRBD2 (5 bases). Trimming shortened V by 1 base and J by 5 bases, and 17 bases separated the two germline ends. This CDR3 has 16 residues. In germline, CDR1 is SGHVS, CDR2 FQNEAQ. CDR3 DNA: TGTGCCAGCAGCTTAGTACTTACTGTTGGGGAGGAGACCCAGTACTTC. It specifies CASSLVLTVGEETQYF.

This chain connects TRBV7-8 to TRBJ2-7; perhaps TRBD1 as D (5 bases). CDR3 length equals 16 residues. The V end was cut by 5 bases, the J end by 7 bases, with 24 bases between. The V gene's germline CDR1 is SGHVS and CDR2 FQNEAQ. This CDR3 is CASSERQQLAWWEQYF. Written as DNA, the CDR3 is TGTGCCAGCAGCGAAAGACAGCAATTGGCCTGGTGGGAGCAGTACTTC. The full variable domain, rest sourced from reference TRBV7-8 and TRBJ2-7, is GAGVSQSPRYKVAKRGQDVALRCDPISGHVSLFWYQQALGQGPEFLTYFQNEAQLDKSGLPSDRFFAERPEGSVSTLKIQRTQQEDSAVYLCASSERQQLAWWEQYFGPGTRLTVT.

This clonotype was detected only a few times. The rearrangement uses TRBV7-6 and TRBJ2-1; D is perhaps TRBD1 or TRBD2 (5 bases each). The CDR3 extends over 16 amino acids. Looked up from germline, CDR1 is SGHVS and CDR2 is FNYEAQ. Trimming left V 1 base short and J 0 bases short, with 10 bases between. The CDR3 loop is CASSLGWGSSYNEQFF. In DNA form, the CDR3 reads TGTGCCAGCAGCTTAGGGTGGGGGAGCTCCTACAATGAGCAGTTCTTC.

The V gene is TRBV5-1, the J gene TRBJ1-5, with TRBD1 matching over 8 bases. In germline, CDR1 is SGHRS, CDR2 YFSETQ. CDR3 size: 14 residues. Germline trimming cut 3 bases from V and 6 bases from J; bases unmatched to any gene: 5. The CDR3 coding sequence is TGCGCCAGCAGCTACCAGGGGGCTGGTCAGCCCCAGCATTTT. Protein: CASSYQGAGQPQHF.

The chain employs TRBV20-1 and TRBJ1-2; 9 nucleotides match TRBD1. Germline values: CDR1 DFQATT, CDR2 SNEGSKA (reference sequence). Germline trimming cut 3 bases from V and 8 bases from J; bases unmatched to any gene: 7. CDR3 size: 13 residues. The CDR3 sequence is CSARGTGMVGYTF. For the CDR3, the DNA is TGCAGTGCTAGGGGGACAGGGATGGTCGGCTACACCTTC.

This clonotype was recorded a few times. The chain has TRBV12-3 or TRBV12-4 and TRBJ2-1, with D possibly being TRBD1 (6 bases). This CDR3 contains 15 residues. V lost 4 bases to trimming and J lost 10 bases, with 20 bases between them. This CDR3 is CASSSLPGMRGEQFF. In DNA, the CDR3 is TGTGCCAGCAGTTCCCTCCCGGGCATGAGGGGGGAGCAGTTCTTC.